These T cell receptor beta chains were read from a single sample in a study of blood T cells in healthy people across ages. TCRdb reprocessed the 5' RACE reads via MiXCR and lists one record per CDR3 protein. Of about 930,000 distinct CDR3 sequences listed, 29% are singletons. These sequences were also reported in another study, on T cells of mothers and their children.

Material: blood. Receptor source: a woman aged 40-49 years in good health. Each CDR3 is given with its conserved first and last residue. A D gene is named only where the DNA matches it firmly. Size is stated for part of the rows, as once, few or many counts, or as a class when the clone is expanded.

V	D	size	J	DNA	CDR3
TRBV20-1	NA	many	TRBJ2-1	TGCAGTGCTAGAGAGGGTTTCAATGAGCAGTTCTTC	CSAREGFNEQFF
TRBV7-2	NA	NA	TRBJ1-2	TGTGCCAGCAGACTATCTTCTGGGGCTCGGGGTCGCTATGGCTACACCTTC	CASRLSSGARGRYGYTF
TRBV5-1	NA	NA	TRBJ2-7	TGCGCCAGCACCTTGGGACCATCCTACGAGCAGTACTTC	CASTLGPSYEQYF
TRBV29-1	TRBD1	NA	TRBJ1-1	TGCAGCGTTGTTAGGGACAGACTGAACACTGAAGCTTTCTTT	CSVVRDRLNTEAFF
TRBV28	NA	many	TRBJ2-4	TGTGCCAGCAGTTTAGGGCAGGGGTATGGCAAAAACATTCAGTACTTC	CASSLGQGYGKNIQYF
TRBV29-1	NA	many	TRBJ2-3	TGCAGCGTTGAAGATCTTGGAGGGCTAGACACAGATACGCAGTATTTT	CSVEDLGGLDTDTQYF
TRBV7-9	TRBD1	NA	TRBJ2-1	TGTGCCAGCAGCTCCATCCCGACAGGGCGGTTTTACAATGAGCAGTTCTTC	CASSSIPTGRFYNEQFF
TRBV28	TRBD1	few	TRBJ2-1	TGTGCCAGCAGTTTTCCGGGACAGGGGAACTACAATGAGCAGTTCTTC	CASSFPGQGNYNEQFF
TRBV11-2	TRBD1	NA	TRBJ1-1	TGTGCCAGCAGCTTACTTACCGGACAGGGATATGAAGCTTTCTTT	CASSLLTGQGYEAFF
TRBV5-1	NA	once	TRBJ2-5	TGCGCCAGCAGCTTGGTATCGGCGGAAGAGACCCAGTACTTC	CASSLVSAEETQYF
TRBV28	TRBD1	NA	TRBJ2-7	TGTGCCAGCAGTTTATTTGGGACAGGGGTTCCCTACGAGCAGTACTTC	CASSLFGTGVPYEQYF